Each of the 4 T cell receptor beta chains below was sequenced from the same sample in a study of blood T cell repertoires in COVID-19. Repertoires were generated with immunoSEQ multiplex PCR, while TCRdb's copy carries only in-frame clones and drops some. The sample includes about 150,000 clones, less than 90% of them seen just once. Sequences were obtained from peripheral blood. These TCRs come from a woman aged 65 to 85 with acute or convalescent COVID-19.

In its sample, this clone was seen a few times. The V call is TRBV7-9, the J call TRBJ2-7, with 8 bases fitting TRBD2. The CDR3 runs 13 residues. Germline V lookup: CDR1 SEHNR, CDR2 FQNEAQ (reference sequence). The CDR3 sequence is CASSSPGRGVLHV. Here the CDR3 DNA reads TGTGCCAGCAGCTCCCCGGGGCGGGGGGTCCTCCACGTC.

The gene calls are TRBV15 and TRBJ2-1, with D possibly being TRBD1 (6 bases). V lost 0 bases and J 6 bases, leaving 15 bases between the germline ends. The germline CDR1 and CDR2 sequences are LNHNV and YYDKDF (reference sequence). The CDR3 length is 16 residues. DNA for the CDR3: TGTGCCACCAGCAGAGAAACAGGGTTAACCGGCAATGAGCAGTTCTTC. It translates to CATSRETGLTGNEQFF.

The CDR3 region has the DNA TGTGCCAGCAGTTACTGGCTGACTGGCCCCGGGGAGCTGTTTTTT. Amino acids: CASSYWLTGPGELFF. The V and J genes are TRBV6-2 or TRBV6-3 and TRBJ2-2, with D hard to call. Looked up from germline, CDR1 is MNHEY and CDR2 is SVGEGT. This CDR3 region has 15 residues. V was shortened by 1 base and J by 6 bases, with 12 bases between the two germline ends.

This clone was picked up one time. The J gene is TRBJ1-6, the V gene TRBV12-3 or TRBV12-4; TRBD1 aligns across 11 bases. The CDR3 is made up of 13 amino acids. J was trimmed by 17 bases and V by 4 bases; bases with no gene match: 7. The CDR3, as DNA: TGTGCCAGCAGTTGGGGACAGGGGGTTTCGGTCCACTTT. Protein sequence: CASSWGQGVSVHF.